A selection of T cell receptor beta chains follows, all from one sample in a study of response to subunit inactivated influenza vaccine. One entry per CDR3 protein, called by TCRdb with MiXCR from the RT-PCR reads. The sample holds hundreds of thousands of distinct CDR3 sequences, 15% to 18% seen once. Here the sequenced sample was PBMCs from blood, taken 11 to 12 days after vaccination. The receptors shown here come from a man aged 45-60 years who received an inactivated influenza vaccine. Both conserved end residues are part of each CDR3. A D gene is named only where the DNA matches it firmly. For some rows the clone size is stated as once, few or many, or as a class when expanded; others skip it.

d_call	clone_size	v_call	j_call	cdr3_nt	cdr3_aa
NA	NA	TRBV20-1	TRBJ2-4	TGCAGTGCTAGAGATATTATTCAGTACTTC	CSARDIIQYF
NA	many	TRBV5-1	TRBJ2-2	TGCGCCAGCAGCTTTCAGCGTGGGAACACCGGGGAGCTGTTTTTT	CASSFQRGNTGELFF
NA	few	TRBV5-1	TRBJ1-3	TGCGCCAGCAGCGGGTCGAAGGGAGGATCTGGAAACACCATATATTTT	CASSGSKGGSGNTIYF
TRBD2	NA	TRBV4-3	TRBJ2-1	TGCGCCAGCAGCCAAGATGGCTTGGGACTAGCGGGAGCCTACAATGAGCAGTTCTTC	CASSQDGLGLAGAYNEQFF
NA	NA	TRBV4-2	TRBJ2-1	TGTGCCATCGGCCCCGGGGGCCTCTTTGAGTGGTACAATGAGCAGTTCTTC	CAIGPGGLFEWYNEQFF
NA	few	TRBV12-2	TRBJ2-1	TGTGCAAGTCGCTTCGTACTGGGCGGTGGATCCTACAATGAGCAGTTCTTC	CASRFVLGGGSYNEQFF
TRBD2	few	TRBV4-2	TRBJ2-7	TGTGCCAGCAGCCAAGAAGGCTCGGGGGGATGGTACGAGCAGTACTTC	CASSQEGSGGWYEQYF
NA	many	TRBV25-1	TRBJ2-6	TGTGCCAGCAGTCCCTCGGCAGGATCCGGGGCCAACGTCCTGACTTTC	CASSPSAGSGANVLTF
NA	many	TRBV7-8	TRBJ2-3	TGTGCCAGCAGCTATAGCGAAAGCACAGATACGCAGTATTTT	CASSYSESTDTQYF
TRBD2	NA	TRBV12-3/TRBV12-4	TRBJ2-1	TGTGCCAGCAGCCCGGGGGGGGCCCGGTCCTTC	CASSPGGARSF
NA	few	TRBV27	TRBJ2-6	TGTGCCAGCTCTACCGTTAGGGCTTCTGGGGCCAACGTCCTGACTTTC	CASSTVRASGANVLTF
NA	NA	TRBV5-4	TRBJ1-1	TGTGCCAGCAGCTTGGTTGGGAGAGCCAGGCTGAACACTGAAGCTTTCTTT	CASSLVGRARLNTEAFF
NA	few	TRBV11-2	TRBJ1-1	TGTGCCAGCAGCTATACCCAGGGCTCAGGAACTGAAGCTTTCTTT	CASSYTQGSGTEAFF
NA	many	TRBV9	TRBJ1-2	TGTGCCAGCAGTTTTGACATGGGCTACACCTTC	CASSFDMGYTF
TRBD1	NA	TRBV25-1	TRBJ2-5	TGTGCCAGTGACAGGGGGCTAATTGGAGAGACCCAGTACTTC	CASDRGLIGETQYF
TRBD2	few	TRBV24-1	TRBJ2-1	TGTGCCACCAGTGATCCTAGGACTAGCGGGAGGGCCGGTGAGCAGTTCTTC	CATSDPRTSGRAGEQFF
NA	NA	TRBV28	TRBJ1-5	TGTGCCAGCTGGGGAGGTGGGGAGGGGGATCAGCCCCAGCATTTT	CASWGGGEGDQPQHF
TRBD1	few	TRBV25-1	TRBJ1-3	TGTGCCAGCCGTCAAACAGGGGGCCTCTCTGGAAACACCATATATTTT	CASRQTGGLSGNTIYF
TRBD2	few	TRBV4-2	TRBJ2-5	TGTGCCAGCAGCCCGGGGACTACCATATACCAAGAGACCCAGTACTTC	CASSPGTTIYQETQYF
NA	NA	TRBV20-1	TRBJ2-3	TGCAGTGCTAGAGTCGCGGGGGCCGATACGCAGTATTTT	CSARVAGADTQYF
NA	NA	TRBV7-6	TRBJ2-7	TGTGCCAGCAGCCCAATTCAGGACATAACATACGAGCAGTACTTC	CASSPIQDITYEQYF
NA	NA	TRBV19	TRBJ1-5	TGTGTGGGGGGGAATCAGCCCCAGCATTTT	CVGGNQPQHF
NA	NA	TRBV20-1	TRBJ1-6	TGCAGTGCTAGGGACATGGCTGATTCACCCCTCCACTTT	CSARDMADSPLHF
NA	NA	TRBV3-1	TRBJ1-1	TGTGCCAGCAGCCAAACAGGTCTAAACACTGAAGCTTTCTTT	CASSQTGLNTEAFF
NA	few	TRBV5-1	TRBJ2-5	TGCGCCAGCAGCGTGGAGACAACAGAAGGGACCCAGTACTTC	CASSVETTEGTQYF
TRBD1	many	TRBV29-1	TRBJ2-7	TGCAGCGTTGAAGCTCCGCCCGGGACAGGGACCTACGAGCAGTACTTC	CSVEAPPGTGTYEQYF
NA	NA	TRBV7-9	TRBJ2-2	TGTGCCTCCTTCCAAGGGTGGGACACCGGGGAGCTGTTTTTT	CASFQGWDTGELFF
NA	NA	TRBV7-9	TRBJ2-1	TGTGCCAGCAGCTTAGATCCTGAGCAGTTCTTC	CASSLDPEQFF
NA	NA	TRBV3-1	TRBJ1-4	TGTGCCAGCAGCCCACCGCTGGTTGCAACTAATGAAAAACTGTTTTTT	CASSPPLVATNEKLFF
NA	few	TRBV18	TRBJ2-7	TGTGCCAGCTCACCGTCCCGGGGCAGGGTAGGGGAGCAGTACTTC	CASSPSRGRVGEQYF